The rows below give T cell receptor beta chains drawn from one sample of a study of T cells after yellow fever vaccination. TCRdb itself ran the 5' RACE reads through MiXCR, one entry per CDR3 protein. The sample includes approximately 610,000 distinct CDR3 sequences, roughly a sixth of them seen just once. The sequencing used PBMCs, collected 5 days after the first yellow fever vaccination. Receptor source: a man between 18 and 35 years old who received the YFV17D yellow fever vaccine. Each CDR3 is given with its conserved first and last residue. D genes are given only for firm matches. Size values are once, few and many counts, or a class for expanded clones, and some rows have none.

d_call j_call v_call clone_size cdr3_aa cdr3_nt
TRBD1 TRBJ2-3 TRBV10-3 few CAIWGQGTDTQYF TGTGCCATCTGGGGACAGGGGACGGATACGCAGTATTTT
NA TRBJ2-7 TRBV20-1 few CSARAGGGYEQYF TGCAGTGCTAGAGCAGGGGGGGGCTACGAGCAGTACTTC
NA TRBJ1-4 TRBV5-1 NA CASSFSAATNEKLFF TGCGCCAGCAGCTTCTCGGCGGCAACTAATGAAAAACTGTTTTTT
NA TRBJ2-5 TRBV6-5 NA CASSYSTGEQETQYF TGTGCCAGCAGTTACTCGACGGGGGAGCAAGAGACCCAGTACTTC
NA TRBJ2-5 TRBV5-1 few CASSLDPAEGTQYF TGCGCCAGCAGCTTGGACCCGGCCGAAGGGACCCAGTACTTC
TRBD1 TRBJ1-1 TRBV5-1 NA CASSATGEAEAFF TGCGCCAGCAGCGCTACAGGGGAGGCTGAAGCTTTCTTT
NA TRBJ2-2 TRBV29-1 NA CSGQGGYTGELFF TGCAGCGGCCAGGGCGGATACACCGGGGAGCTGTTTTTT
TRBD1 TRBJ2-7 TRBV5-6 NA CASSGGTGGFDEQYF TGTGCCAGCAGCGGCGGGACAGGTGGATTCGACGAGCAGTACTTC
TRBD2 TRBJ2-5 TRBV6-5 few CASEGGGETQYF TGTGCCAGCGAGGGCGGGGGTGAGACCCAGTACTTC
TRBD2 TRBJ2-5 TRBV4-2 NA CASSQDGLAGGQETQYF TGTGCCAGCAGCCAAGACGGGTTAGCGGGGGGCCAAGAGACCCAGTACTTC
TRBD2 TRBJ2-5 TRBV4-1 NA CASSQAVRAGGKETQYF TGCGCCAGCAGCCAAGCCGTCCGAGCGGGGGGTAAAGAGACCCAGTACTTC
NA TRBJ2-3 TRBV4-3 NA CASSQVTGATPDTQYF TGCGCCAGCAGCCAAGTAACGGGGGCGACCCCAGATACGCAGTATTTT
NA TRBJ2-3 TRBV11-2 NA CASSLGSRSTDTQYF TGTGCCAGCAGCTTAGGGAGTAGAAGCACAGATACGCAGTATTTT
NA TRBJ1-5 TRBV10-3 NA CAISESWPNHQPQHF TGTGCCATCAGTGAGTCGTGGCCAAATCATCAGCCCCAGCATTTT
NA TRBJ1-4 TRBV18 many CASSDRNEKLFF TGTGCCAGCTCGGACAGAAATGAAAAACTGTTTTTT
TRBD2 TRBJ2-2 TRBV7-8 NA CASGPSGGFVGELFF TGTGCCAGCGGGCCTAGCGGGGGGTTCGTCGGGGAGCTGTTTTTT
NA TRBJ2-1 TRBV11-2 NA CASSVTWGRGNTILNEQFF TGTGCCAGCAGCGTAACTTGGGGCAGGGGCAATACGATACTCAATGAGCAGTTCTTC
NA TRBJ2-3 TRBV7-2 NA CASSLSREYTQYF TGTGCCAGCAGCTTAAGTCGGGAATACACGCAGTATTTT
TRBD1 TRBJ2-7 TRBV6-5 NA CASSYSGTGNYEQYF TGTGCCAGCAGTTACTCGGGGACAGGGAACTACGAGCAGTACTTC
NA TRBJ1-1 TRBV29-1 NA CSVDEQANTEAFF TGCAGCGTTGATGAACAGGCTAACACTGAAGCTTTCTTT
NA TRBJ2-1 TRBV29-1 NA CSASPRAGGFLNEQFF TGCAGCGCCTCGCCCCGAGCGGGCGGATTTCTTAATGAGCAGTTCTTC
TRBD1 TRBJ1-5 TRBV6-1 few CASGTTGEGGQPQHF TGTGCCAGCGGTACAACAGGGGAAGGGGGTCAGCCCCAGCATTTT
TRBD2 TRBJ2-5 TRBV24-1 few CATSPNGLAGEETQYF TGTGCCACCAGTCCAAATGGACTAGCGGGGGAAGAGACCCAGTACTTC
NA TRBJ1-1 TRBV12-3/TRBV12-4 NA CASTEDRNTEAFF TGTGCCAGCACCGAGGACAGGAACACTGAAGCTTTCTTT
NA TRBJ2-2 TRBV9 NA CASSVLFGELFF TGTGCCAGCAGCGTTCTCTTCGGGGAGCTGTTTTTT
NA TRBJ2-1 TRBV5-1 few CASSSENVYNEQFF TGCGCCAGCAGTTCGGAGAACGTCTACAATGAGCAGTTCTTC
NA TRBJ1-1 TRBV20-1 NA CSARDPGTNTEAFF TGCAGTGCTAGAGATCCGGGAACAAACACTGAAGCTTTCTTT
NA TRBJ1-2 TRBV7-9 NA CASSLSSTVFTNYGYTF TGTGCCAGCAGCTTATCTAGCACAGTCTTTACTAACTATGGCTACACCTTC
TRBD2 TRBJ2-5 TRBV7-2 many CASSFSSGGAGGTQYF TGTGCCAGCAGCTTTTCTAGCGGGGGGGCCGGGGGGACCCAGTACTTC
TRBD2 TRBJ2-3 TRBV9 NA CASSGAHQVGNTQYF TGTGCCTCTAGCGGGGCACACCAAGTCGGGAATACGCAGTATTTT
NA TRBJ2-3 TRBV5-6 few CASSTGQTYSGTDTQYF TGTGCCAGCAGCACCGGACAGACCTACAGTGGCACAGATACGCAGTATTTT
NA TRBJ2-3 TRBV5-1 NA CASSTRTSPADTQYF TGCGCCAGCAGCACCAGGACTTCCCCCGCAGATACGCAGTATTTT
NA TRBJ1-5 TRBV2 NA CASVEGGRSNQPQHF TGTGCCAGCGTAGAGGGGGGACGAAGCAATCAGCCCCAGCATTTT
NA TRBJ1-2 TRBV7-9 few CASSPIVGGYGYTF TGTGCCAGCAGCCCCATTGTGGGGGGCTATGGCTACACCTTC
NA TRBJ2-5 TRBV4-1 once CASSQDPQRQETQYF TGCGCCAGCAGCCAAGATCCCCAGCGGCAAGAGACCCAGTACTTC
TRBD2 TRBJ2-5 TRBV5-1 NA CASSLAARGDDRETQYF TGCGCCAGCAGCTTGGCCGCGCGGGGGGACGACCGAGAGACCCAGTACTTC
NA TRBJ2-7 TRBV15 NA CATSRPGYEQYF TGTGCCACCAGCAGACCGGGCTACGAGCAGTACTTC
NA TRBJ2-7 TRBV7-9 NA CASSLSKGLIEQYF TGTGCCAGCAGCTTATCAAAGGGTCTCATCGAGCAGTACTTC
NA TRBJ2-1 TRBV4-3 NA CASSQEGTVAYNEQFF TGCGCCAGCAGCCAAGAAGGGACGGTCGCCTACAATGAGCAGTTCTTC
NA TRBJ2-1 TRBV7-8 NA CASSEYRGGNEQFF TGTGCCAGCAGCGAGTACAGGGGAGGGAATGAGCAGTTCTTC
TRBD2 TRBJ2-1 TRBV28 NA CASRVIAGEYNEQFF TGTGCCAGCAGAGTCATAGCGGGGGAGTACAATGAGCAGTTCTTC
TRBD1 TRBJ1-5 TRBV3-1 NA CASSQGGQGDQPQHF TGTGCCAGCAGCCAAGGCGGACAGGGAGATCAGCCCCAGCATTTT
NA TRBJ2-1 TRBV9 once CASSVASVSGGHSYNEQFF TGTGCCAGCAGCGTAGCTTCCGTAAGCGGAGGCCACTCCTACAATGAGCAGTTCTTC
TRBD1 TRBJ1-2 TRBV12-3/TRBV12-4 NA CASRTGAWASGYTF TGTGCCAGCAGGACAGGGGCCTGGGCGAGTGGCTACACCTTC
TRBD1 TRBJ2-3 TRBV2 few CASRNRGDTQYF TGTGCCAGCAGAAACAGGGGAGATACGCAGTATTTT
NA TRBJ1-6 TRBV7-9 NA CASSLQSPLHF TGTGCCAGCAGCTTACAATCACCCCTCCACTTT
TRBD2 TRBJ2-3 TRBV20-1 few CSARTSGGDTQYF TGCAGTGCCAGGACTAGCGGGGGAGATACGCAGTATTTT
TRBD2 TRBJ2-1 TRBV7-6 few CASSLAIRTSGVSSYNEQFF TGTGCCAGCAGCTTAGCGATTCGGACTAGCGGGGTTAGCTCCTACAATGAGCAGTTCTTC
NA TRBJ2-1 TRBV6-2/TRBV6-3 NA CASSLDHISYNEQFF TGTGCCAGCAGTCTCGACCATATCTCCTACAATGAGCAGTTCTTC
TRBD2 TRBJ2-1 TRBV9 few CASSASSGGAYNEQFF TGTGCCAGCAGCGCCTCTAGCGGGGGGGCCTACAATGAGCAGTTCTTC